These 10 T cell receptor beta chains were all obtained from the same sample, sequenced in a study of OX40 agonist ivuxolimab in advanced cancers. Using immunoSEQ multiplex PCR, the repertoire was profiled, and TCRdb retains in-frame clones only, with some absent. The data hold some 25,000 clones, with 80% to 90% observed a single time. The sample here was CD4+ or CD8+ T cells sorted from blood, taken in a trial of the OX40 agonist ivuxolimab. The receptors shown here come from an adult with an advanced solid tumor such as melanoma, head and neck, liver or kidney cancer.

The J gene is TRBJ1-1, the V gene TRBV29-1, with D uncertain. V was pared by 8 bases and J by 8 bases, with 6 bases between. The CDR3 length is 8 residues. Germline V lookup: CDR1 SQVTM, CDR2 ANQGSEA. The DNA of the CDR3 is TGCAGCATCCCCGAAGCTTTCTTT. Its protein is CSIPEAFF.

J is TRBJ1-1 and V is TRBV4-1, with D possibly matching TRBD1 (5 bases). The V end lost 6 bases, the J end lost 0 bases, and 8 bases lay between the germline ends. The CDR3 has 13 amino acids. Looked up from germline, CDR1 is MGHRA and CDR2 is YSYEKL. CDR3 in DNA: TGCGCCAGCAGTCAGACAGTGAACACTGAAGCTTTCTTT. Protein sequence: CASSQTVNTEAFF.

The gene calls are TRBV6-6 and TRBJ2-7, with D tentatively TRBD1 or TRBD2 (6 bases each). With 2 bases removed from V and 6 bases from J, the gap between germline ends came to 11 bases. Germline lookup yields CDR1 MNHNY and CDR2 SVGAGI (reference sequence). The CDR3 is 13 residues long. The chain's CDR3 is CASSYGGGREQYF. DNA of the CDR3: TGTGCCAGCAGTTACGGTGGGGGGCGCGAGCAGTACTTC.

The genes are TRBV29-1 and TRBJ1-5, with a possible D match to TRBD1 (6 bases). Trimming took 4 bases from V and 2 from J, leaving 12 bases between them. Germline V gene lookup returns CDR1 SQVTM and CDR2 ANQGSEA. The CDR3 has 14 amino acids. CDR3 DNA: TGCAGCGTTGCCACAGGGTCTCGCAATCAGCCCCAGCATTTT. Translation: CSVATGSRNQPQHF.

The J gene is TRBJ2-1, the V gene TRBV7-8; tentatively, D is TRBD1 (5 bases). Trimming took off 1 base at V and 9 bases at J, with 13 bases between the two ends. Germline V gene lookup returns CDR1 SGHVS and CDR2 FQNEAQ. The CDR3 is 14 amino acids. The CDR3 DNA reads as TGTGCCAGCAGCTTAGTAGAGGTTAGGGGTGAGCAGTTCTTC. Translated, it gives CASSLVEVRGEQFF.

The CDR3: CASSAGLVSAGELFF. The CDR3 nucleotides read TGTGCCAGCAGCGCCGGACTAGTTTCTGCCGGGGAGCTGTTTTTT. The chain links TRBV9 to TRBJ2-2; 7 bases agree with TRBD2. V was clipped by 3 bases and J by 6 bases; unmatched bases: 8. The CDR3 is 15 amino acids. Germline-derived CDR1 and CDR2 are SGDLS and YYNGEE.

The CDR3 is CASSLSRGGAYEQYF. The CDR3 DNA sequence: TGTGCCAGCAGTTTAAGCAGGGGGGGGGCCTACGAGCAGTACTTC. V gene TRBV27 combines with J gene TRBJ2-7, with D perhaps TRBD1 or TRBD2 (7 bases each). The V gene's germline CDR1 is MNHEY and CDR2 SMNVEV (reference sequence). Between the trimmed V and J ends, which lost 2 bases and 2 bases, there was a span of 13 bases. The CDR3 totals 15 residues.

The genes are TRBV5-8 and TRBJ2-1, with TRBD2 matching over 10 bases. Looked up from germline, CDR1 is SGHTS and CDR2 is YDEGEE. The junction had 5 bases not matched to a gene; V was cut back by 0 bases and J by 5 bases. The CDR3 is 16 amino acids. The CDR3 bases are TGTGCCAGCAGCTTGGTTTGGACTAGCGGAAACAATGAGCAGTTCTTC. This sequence encodes CASSLVWTSGNNEQFF. The full variable domain, its missing parts supplied by reference TRBV5-8 and TRBJ2-1, is EAGVTQSPTHLIKTRGQQATLRCSPISGHTSVYWYQQALGLGLQFLLWYDEGEERNRGNFPPRFSGRQFPNYSSELNVNALELEDSALYLCASSLVWTSGNNEQFFGPGTRLTVL.

The chain joins TRBV7-6 to TRBJ2-7; weak D call: TRBD2 (5 bases). CDR1 is SGHVS and CDR2 is FNYEAQ in the germline V gene. The germline V and J ends were trimmed by 4 bases and 0 bases, with 16 bases remaining between them. This CDR3 is built from 16 residues. The CDR3 reads CASSSPEGRSSYEQYF. CDR3 nucleotides: TGTGCCAGCAGCTCCCCCGAGGGCAGGAGCTCCTACGAGCAGTACTTC.

The V gene is TRBV4-2, the J gene TRBJ2-1, with TRBD2 identical over 8 bases. In germline, CDR1 is LGHNA, CDR2 YNFKEQ. This CDR3 contains 16 residues. J was trimmed by 2 bases and V by 5 bases; bases with no gene match: 8. The CDR3, as DNA: TGTGCCAGCAGCTCACTGACTAGCGAACCCTACAATGAGCAGTTCTTC. This sequence encodes CASSSLTSEPYNEQFF.